These 6 T cell receptor beta chains originate from one sample sequenced in a study of blood T cell repertoires in COVID-19. Data came from immunoSEQ multiplex PCR; TCRdb stores just in-frame clones and leaves some out. The data show some 200,000 clones, about 80% seen once. The sample taken for sequencing was peripheral blood. The receptor set was obtained from a human donor with acute or convalescent COVID-19. The donor label of this sample is uncertain.

Only one count was recorded for this clone. The chain couples TRBV10-3 to TRBJ2-7; 8 bases map to TRBD1. V gave up 6 bases and J gave up 0 bases; unmatched junction bases: 7. CDR1 is ENHRY and CDR2 is SYGVKD in the germline V gene. CDR3 length: 15 amino acids. For the CDR3, the DNA is TGTGCCATCAGGAGGGGACAGGATAGCTCCTACGAGCAGTACTTC. Translation gives CAIRRGQDSSYEQYF.

The chain couples TRBV7-8 to TRBJ1-1, with D tentatively TRBD1 (6 bases). V was cut by 0 bases and J by 2 bases, with 7 bases left in between. The CDR3 sequence is 14 residues long. In germline, CDR1 is SGHVS, CDR2 FQNEAQ. The CDR3 nucleotides read TGTGCCAGCAGCTTAGCGGACAGTAACACTGAAGCTTTCTTT. It encodes CASSLADSNTEAFF.

This clone appeared once. This chain joins TRBV28 and TRBJ2-7; unclear D gene. The V and J ends lost 6 bases and 5 bases respectively, with 11 bases between them. CDR1 is MDHEN, CDR2 SYDVKM, per germline. The CDR3 has 12 residues. As DNA, the CDR3 is TGTGCCAGCAGATCAGGTCGCGACGAGCAGTACTTC. The encoded protein is CASRSGRDEQYF.

The chain uses TRBV27 and TRBJ1-2, with 9 bases identical to TRBD1. From germline, CDR1 is MNHEY and CDR2 SMNVEV (reference sequence). V gave up 5 bases and J gave up 2 bases; unmatched junction bases: 9. This CDR3 contains 16 residues. The CDR3 nucleotides are TGTGCCAGCAGTCAGCAGAGGGACAGGGCGAACTATGGCTACACCTTC. Translation gives CASSQQRDRANYGYTF.

The chain combines TRBV6-5 with TRBJ2-5; D not resolved. Germline assignment: CDR1 MNHEY and CDR2 SVGAGI. Between the trimmed V and J ends, which lost 6 bases and 2 bases, there was a span of 10 bases. This CDR3 is 13 amino acids long. CDR3 residues: CASRPMAQETQYF. Written as DNA, the CDR3 is TGTGCCAGCAGACCGATGGCTCAAGAGACCCAGTACTTC.

This clone was observed once. The rearrangement joins TRBV29-1 to TRBJ1-1, with a weak D call TRBD1 (5 bases). The CDR3 spans 12 residues. The ends were cut back, 3 bases at V and 0 bases at J, with 5 bases in the middle. Germline V gives CDR1 SQVTM, CDR2 ANQGSEA. For the CDR3, the DNA is TGCAGCGTTGACAGGGTGAACACTGAAGCTTTCTTT. Translation: CSVDRVNTEAFF.